What follows is one T cell receptor beta chain and its context. Germline loops: CDR1 SGHRS, CDR2 YFSETQ. V trimming: 0 bases; J trimming: 7 bases; junction bases outside the gene matches: 11. The CDR3 is 18 residues long. In the original workflow: Researchers report that nucleated cell counts were estimated from reference gene primer amplification. Sequencing used immunoSEQ multiplex PCR; TCRdb keeps in-frame clones, though not all of them. The DNA was the basis for D and trimming; V, J and clone size are from that table. The repertoire holds around 69,000 clones, with approximately 86% as singletons. The data belong to a study of blood T cell repertoires in COVID-19. Study context: From the United States, Italy and Spain came samples of acute and convalescent COVID-19. T cells, B-cell-depleted T cells, or PBMCs provided the cDNA or gDNA that served as material.

Sequenced material: peripheral blood. This sequence was found in a man aged 45-65 years with active COVID-19. V usage is TRBV5-1 and J usage is TRBJ2-1, with 12 bases identical to TRBD1. This chain's CDR3 is CASSLGSQGQGANNEQFF. The CDR3 bases are TGCGCCAGCAGCTTGGGATCTCAGGGACAGGGGGCGAATAATGAGCAGTTCTTC.